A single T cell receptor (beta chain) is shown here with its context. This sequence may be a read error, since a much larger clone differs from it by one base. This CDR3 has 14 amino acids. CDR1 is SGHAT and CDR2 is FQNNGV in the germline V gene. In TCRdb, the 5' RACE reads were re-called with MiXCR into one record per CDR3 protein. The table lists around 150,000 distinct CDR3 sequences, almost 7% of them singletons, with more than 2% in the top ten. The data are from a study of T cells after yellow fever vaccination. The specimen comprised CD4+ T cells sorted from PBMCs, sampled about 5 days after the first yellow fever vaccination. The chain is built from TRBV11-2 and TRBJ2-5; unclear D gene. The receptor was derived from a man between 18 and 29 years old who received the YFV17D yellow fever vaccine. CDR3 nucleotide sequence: TGTGCCGGCAGCTTAGGTTTGGGAAGGGAGACCCAGTACTTC. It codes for CAGSLGLGRETQYF.